The sequence of this TCR beta chain was determined in a study of blood T cell repertoires in COVID-19. Background on the study: COVID-19 samples from acute and convalescent phases originated in the United States, Italy and Spain.

Repertoires were generated with immunoSEQ multiplex PCR, while TCRdb's copy carries only in-frame clones and drops some. Of more than 300,000 clones detected, approximately 87% appear once; the ten largest clones hold more than 9%. Patients in Seattle were enrolled during active infection, then followed longitudinally. The sample was peripheral blood. This receptor was taken from a woman in her 30s with COVID-19, enrolled during active disease.

The chain's CDR3 is CATSRDPSGEQYF. The CDR3 DNA follows: TGTGCCACCAGCAGAGATCCATCGGGCGAGCAGTACTTC. The V and J genes are TRBV15 and TRBJ2-7; D is undetermined. Germline V gives CDR1 LNHNV, CDR2 YYDKDF (reference sequence). The CDR3 has 13 residues. V dropped 0 bases and J dropped 6 bases, with 9 bases sitting between them.